This TCR beta chain was profiled in a study of metastatic and nonmetastatic thyroid tumors (TCRdb year 2020). The study in broad terms: For patients with malignant and with benign thyroid disease, the researchers compared repertoires between peripheral blood samples and tumor or nodule tissue samples.

The CDR3 sequence holds 15 residues, the cysteine and phenylalanine included. Left in the record is the CDR3 DNA by itself, 45 bases read in frame from the first base. V and J lose 1 base and 2 bases, and a span of 11 bases separates them. The germline V gene yields SGHTA for CDR1 and FQGNSA for CDR2. On the study overall, not on this receptor specifically: TCR beta diversity was reported as significantly higher in malignant tumors than in benign nodules, in both blood and tumor samples.

Libraries were made using PCR. Sequencing took place on an Illumina HiSeq 4000. High-throughput sequencing was used to profile the CDR3 region of the TCR beta-chain in every patient. Processing in the source paper ran as follows. A classifier to discriminate distant-metastatic papillary thyroid cancer patients was built from CDR3 differences across clinicopathological groups. To measure repertoire diversity the researchers used the Shannon index, while the Morisita-Horn index served to gauge how similar the tumor and blood repertoires were. Starting from the raw public reads, TCRdb applied fastp trimming at Q25, assembled clones with MiXCR and retained in-frame beta chains. The V and J calls follow TCRdb's processing rather than the paper's. For this sample there are 5,400 or so clones; 30% to 45% appear just once. The ten largest clones capture around a third of the sample. No treatment had been received by any patient before thyroid surgery. Patient clinical samples collected from about 2012 to 2019 were retrospectively analysed using T-cell receptor beta sequencing.

About this clone itself: The specificity of this receptor is unknown. Base qualities are missing; no much larger clone stands one base away.

The sequence derives from a female donor with papillary thyroid cancer or a benign thyroid nodule (not recorded which). Some clones in this sample may be carry-over from other donors' samples. The specimen sequenced was adjacent normal tissue. The rearrangement combines TRBV7-2 with TRBJ2-5, with the D gene call left open. At the DNA level, the sequence is TGTGCCAGCAGCTTAGAGTACTTGCGGCAAGAGACCCAGTACTTC. The encoded protein is CASSLEYLRQETQYF.